This T cell receptor (beta chain) was captured in a study of identical twins. Study results and limitations: Out-of-frame alpha sequences shared by twins were enriched for low generation probability.

Every one of the donors was a healthy Caucasian. Points on this clonotype: Its target is not known.

This CDR3 is built from 15 residues. Germline CDR1 and CDR2: SEHNR and FQNEAQ (reference sequence). Trimming took off 3 bases at V and 4 bases at J, with 14 bases between the two ends. TCRdb fed the 5' RACE reads into MiXCR, producing one record per CDR3 protein. Of about 660,000 distinct CDR3 sequences in the sample, 8.6% were seen once. The data also belong to a second study, concerning yellow fever vaccine responses in identical twins.

This TCR was sampled from a woman aged 18-35 years in good health. Sequencing was carried out using PBMCs. V is TRBV7-9 and J is TRBJ2-3; the D is unclear. DNA for the CDR3: TGTGCCAGCAGCTTCCTCGAAGAGGCCTCAGATACGCAGTATTTT. Amino acid sequence: CASSFLEEASDTQYF.